One TCR beta chain is described in this entry. Its antigen remains undetermined. Within one base of it there is no much larger clone, and no base qualities were kept. These data belong to a study of CD8 T cells in ankylosing spondylitis (dated by TCRdb to between 2016 and 2019). Broadly, across the study: The study profiled T cell receptor beta repertoires in healthy donors and ankylosing spondylitis patients to find disease-linked TCR variants. The whole study cohort included 108 healthy donors and 20 to 30 ankylosing spondylitis patients. Samples of peripheral blood were taken, and for ankylosing spondylitis patients, synovial fluid was collected as well.

The run used an Illumina HiSeq 2500. Quantitative 5'-RACE with molecular barcodes was used to prepare TCR beta libraries. From the authors' description of their analysis: Disease-linked TCR variants were identified with a new computational method built on a probabilistic model of VDJ rearrangement. Clones were called with MiXCR by TCRdb after fastp trimmed the public reads at Q25, and only in-frame beta chains were retained. Entries that share a CDR3 protein sequence are merged under the most common genes and DNA. The V and J calls and clone size come from TCRdb's table, not from the authors' own analysis. The sample table shows approximately 250,000 distinct CDR3 sequences, and more than 20% are seen once. The top ten clones comprise more than 0.6% of the sample. CDR1 and CDR2 are drawn from the germline V gene: LGHNA, YNFKEQ. The CDR3 measures 16 amino acids from cysteine to phenylalanine. Only the CDR3 region is kept as DNA, spanning 48 bases read in frame from base 1. V drops 2 bases and J drops 5 bases, leaving 15 bases in between.

What the research found in general, with its limitations: The disease-linked clones had a CD8+ phenotype and were found at relatively low frequencies in peripheral blood. The disease-linked clones were reported as significantly enriched in matched synovial fluid samples from ankylosing spondylitis patients. Some motif variants were previously reported in synovial fluid and blood of reactive arthritis patients, suggesting common disease-initiation mechanisms. Blood from ankylosing spondylitis patients appeared to be characterized by a TCR beta motif made up of under ten highly homologous amino acid variants.

Recombination linked TRBV4-2 to TRBJ1-4, with no reliable assignment of the D segment. What was sequenced was blood, either unsorted or a sorted T cell fraction (not recorded which). The source of this sequence is a male donor with ankylosing spondylitis or in good health (not recorded which). Here is the DNA: TGTGCCAGCAGCCAACGCTTAGTAGGATCCAATGAAAAACTGTTTTTT. Its translation reads: CASSQRLVGSNEKLFF.